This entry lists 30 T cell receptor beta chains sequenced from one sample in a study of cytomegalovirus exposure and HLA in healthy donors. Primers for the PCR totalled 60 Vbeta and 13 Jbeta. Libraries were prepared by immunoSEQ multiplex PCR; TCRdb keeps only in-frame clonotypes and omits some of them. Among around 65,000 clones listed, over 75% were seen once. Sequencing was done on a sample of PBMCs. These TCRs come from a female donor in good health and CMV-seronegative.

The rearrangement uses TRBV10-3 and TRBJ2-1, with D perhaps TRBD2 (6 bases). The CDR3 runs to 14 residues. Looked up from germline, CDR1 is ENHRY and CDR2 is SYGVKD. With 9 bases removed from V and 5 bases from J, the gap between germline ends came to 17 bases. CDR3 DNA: TGTGCCATTCGGGCTCGGGGGACCGACAATGAGCAGTTCTTC. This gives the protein CAIRARGTDNEQFF.

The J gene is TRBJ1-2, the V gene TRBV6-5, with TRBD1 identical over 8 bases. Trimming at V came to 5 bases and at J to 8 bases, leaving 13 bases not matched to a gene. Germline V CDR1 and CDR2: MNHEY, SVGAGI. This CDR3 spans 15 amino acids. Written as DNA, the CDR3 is TGTGCCAGCAGTCGGACAGGGCAGGTTGGGTTGGGCTACACCTTC. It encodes CASSRTGQVGLGYTF.

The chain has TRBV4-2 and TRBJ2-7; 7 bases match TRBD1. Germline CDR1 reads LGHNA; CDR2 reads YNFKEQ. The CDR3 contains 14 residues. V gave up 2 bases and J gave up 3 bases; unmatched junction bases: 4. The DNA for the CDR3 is TGTGCCAGCAGCCAATCGACAGGGAACTACGAGCAGTACTTC. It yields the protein CASSQSTGNYEQYF.

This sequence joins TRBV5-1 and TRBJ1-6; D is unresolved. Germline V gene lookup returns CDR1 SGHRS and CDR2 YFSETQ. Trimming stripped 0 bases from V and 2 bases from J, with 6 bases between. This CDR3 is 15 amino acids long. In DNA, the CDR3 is TGCGCCAGCAGCTTGGACAGTACCTATAATTCACCCCTCCACTTT. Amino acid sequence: CASSLDSTYNSPLHF.

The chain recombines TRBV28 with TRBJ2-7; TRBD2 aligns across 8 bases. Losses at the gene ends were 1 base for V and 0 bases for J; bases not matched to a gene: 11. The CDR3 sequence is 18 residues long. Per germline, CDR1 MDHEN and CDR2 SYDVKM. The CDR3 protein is CASSLSVGAGGSSYEQYF. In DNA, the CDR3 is TGTGCCAGCAGTTTATCGGTTGGGGCGGGAGGAAGCTCCTACGAGCAGTACTTC.

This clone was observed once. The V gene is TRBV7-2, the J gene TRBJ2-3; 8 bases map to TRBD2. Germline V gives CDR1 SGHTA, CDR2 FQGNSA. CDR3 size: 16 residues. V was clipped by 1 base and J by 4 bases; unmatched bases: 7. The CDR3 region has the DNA TGTGCCAGCAGCTTAGGTGTGGTAGCGGGATCAGATACGCAGTATTTT. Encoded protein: CASSLGVVAGSDTQYF.

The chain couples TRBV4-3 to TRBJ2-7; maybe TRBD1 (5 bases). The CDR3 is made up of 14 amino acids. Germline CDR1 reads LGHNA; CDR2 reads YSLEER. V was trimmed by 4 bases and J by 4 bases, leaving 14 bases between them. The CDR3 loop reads CASSLGAVPYEQYF. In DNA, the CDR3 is TGCGCCAGCAGCCTTGGGGCGGTCCCTTACGAGCAGTACTTC.

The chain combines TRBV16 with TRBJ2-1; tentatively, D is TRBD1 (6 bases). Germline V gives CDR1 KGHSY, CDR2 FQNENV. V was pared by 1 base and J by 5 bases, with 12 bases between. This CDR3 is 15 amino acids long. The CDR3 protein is CASSQYQGSDNEQFF. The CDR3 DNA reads TGTGCCAGCAGCCAATATCAGGGGTCCGACAATGAGCAGTTCTTC.

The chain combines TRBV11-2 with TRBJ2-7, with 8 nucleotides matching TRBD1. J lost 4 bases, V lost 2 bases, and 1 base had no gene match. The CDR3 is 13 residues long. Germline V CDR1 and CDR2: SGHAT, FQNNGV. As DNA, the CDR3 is TGTGCCAGCAGCTTAACAGGGGGGTACGAGCAGTACTTC. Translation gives CASSLTGGYEQYF.

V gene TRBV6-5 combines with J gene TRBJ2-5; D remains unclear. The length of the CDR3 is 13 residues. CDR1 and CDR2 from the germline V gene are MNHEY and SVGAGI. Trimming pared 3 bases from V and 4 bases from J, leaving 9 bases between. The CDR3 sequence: CASSYGDGETQYF. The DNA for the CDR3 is TGTGCCAGCAGTTATGGAGATGGAGAGACCCAGTACTTC.

The CDR3 here is CASSVNPASSYNEQFF. For the CDR3, the DNA is TGTGCCAGCAGCGTAAATCCAGCGAGCTCCTACAATGAGCAGTTCTTC. This rearrangement joins TRBV9 to TRBJ2-1; no clear D. CDR1 and CDR2 (germline): SGDLS, YYNGEE. V was pared by 1 base and J by 0 bases, with 11 bases between. CDR3 size: 16 residues.

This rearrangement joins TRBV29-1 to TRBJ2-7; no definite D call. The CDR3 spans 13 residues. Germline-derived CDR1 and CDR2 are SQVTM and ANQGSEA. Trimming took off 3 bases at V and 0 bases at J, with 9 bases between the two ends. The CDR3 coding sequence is TGCAGCGTTGAGGGCCTGAACTCCTACGAGCAGTACTTC. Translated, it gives CSVEGLNSYEQYF.

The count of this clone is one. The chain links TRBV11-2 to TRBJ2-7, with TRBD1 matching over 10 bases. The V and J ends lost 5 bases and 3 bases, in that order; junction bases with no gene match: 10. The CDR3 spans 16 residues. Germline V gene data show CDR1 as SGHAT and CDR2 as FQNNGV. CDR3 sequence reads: CASSESFGTGVYEQYF. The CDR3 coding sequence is TGTGCCAGCAGCGAGTCGTTTGGGACAGGGGTCTACGAGCAGTACTTC.

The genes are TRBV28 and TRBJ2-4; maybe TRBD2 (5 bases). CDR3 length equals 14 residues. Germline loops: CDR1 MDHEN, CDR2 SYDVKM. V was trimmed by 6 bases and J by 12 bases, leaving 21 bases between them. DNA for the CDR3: TGTGCCAGCAGAACCGAGGGTTTCAGGAGCAGTCAGTACTTC. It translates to CASRTEGFRSSQYF.

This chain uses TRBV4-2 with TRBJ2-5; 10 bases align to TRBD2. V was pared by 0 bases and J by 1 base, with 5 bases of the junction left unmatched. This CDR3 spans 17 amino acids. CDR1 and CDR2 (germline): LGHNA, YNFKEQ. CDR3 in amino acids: CASSQDGSGGAQETQYF. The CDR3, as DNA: TGTGCCAGCAGCCAAGATGGGAGCGGGGGGGCCCAAGAGACCCAGTACTTC.

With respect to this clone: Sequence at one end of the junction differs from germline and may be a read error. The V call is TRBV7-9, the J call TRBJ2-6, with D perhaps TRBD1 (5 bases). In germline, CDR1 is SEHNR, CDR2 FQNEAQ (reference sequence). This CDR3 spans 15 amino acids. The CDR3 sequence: CSSSLRATGANVLTF. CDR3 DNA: TGTTCCAGCAGCCTCAGGGCTACTGGGGCCAACGTCCTGACTTTC.

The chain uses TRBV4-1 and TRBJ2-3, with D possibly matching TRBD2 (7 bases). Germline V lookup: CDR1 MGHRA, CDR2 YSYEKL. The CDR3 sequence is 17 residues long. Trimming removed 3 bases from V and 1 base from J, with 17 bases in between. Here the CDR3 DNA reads TGCGCCAGCAGCCACGTGCCGGGGGGCCTAGGCACAGATACGCAGTATTTT. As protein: CASSHVPGGLGTDTQYF.

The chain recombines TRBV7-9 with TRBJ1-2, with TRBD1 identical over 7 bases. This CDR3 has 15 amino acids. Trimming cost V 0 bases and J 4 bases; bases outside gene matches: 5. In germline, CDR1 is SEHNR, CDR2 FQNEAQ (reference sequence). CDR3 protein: CASSLADPGGYGYTF. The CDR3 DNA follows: TGTGCCAGCAGCTTAGCAGATCCAGGGGGCTATGGCTACACCTTC.

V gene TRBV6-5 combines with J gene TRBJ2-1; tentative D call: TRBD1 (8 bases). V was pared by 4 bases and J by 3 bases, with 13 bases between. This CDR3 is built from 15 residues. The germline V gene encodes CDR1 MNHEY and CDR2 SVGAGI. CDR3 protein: CASSWTGTNYNEQFF. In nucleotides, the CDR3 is TGTGCCAGCAGTTGGACAGGGACTAACTACAATGAGCAGTTCTTC.

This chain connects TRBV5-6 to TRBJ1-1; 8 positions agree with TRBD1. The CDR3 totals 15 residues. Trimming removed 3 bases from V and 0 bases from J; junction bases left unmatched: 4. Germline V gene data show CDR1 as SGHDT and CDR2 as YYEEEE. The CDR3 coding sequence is TGTGCCAGCAGCTACGGGACAGGCATGAACACTGAAGCTTTCTTT. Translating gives CASSYGTGMNTEAFF. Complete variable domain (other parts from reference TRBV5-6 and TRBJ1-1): DAGVTQSPTHLIKTRGQQVTLRCSPKSGHDTVSWYQQALGQGPQFIFQYYEEEERQRGNFPDRFSGHQFPNYSSELNVNALLLGDSALYLCASSYGTGMNTEAFFGQGTRLTVV.

CDR3 nucleotides: TGTGCCAGTAGTATGGTCAGGGAGGCCGGGGAGCTGTTTTTT. Amino acids: CASSMVREAGELFF. This chain joins TRBV19 and TRBJ2-2; D may be TRBD2 (6 bases). This CDR3 has 14 amino acids. V lost 3 bases, J lost 6 bases, and 11 bases lay in between. In germline, CDR1 is LNHDA, CDR2 SQIVND (reference sequence). Filled out from reference TRBV19 and TRBJ2-2, the complete variable domain reads DGGITQSPKYLFRKEGQNVTLSCEQNLNHDAMYWYRQDPGQGLRLIYYSQIVNDFQKGDIAEGYSVSREKKESFPLTVTSAQKNPTAFYLCASSMVREAGELFFGEGSRLTVL.

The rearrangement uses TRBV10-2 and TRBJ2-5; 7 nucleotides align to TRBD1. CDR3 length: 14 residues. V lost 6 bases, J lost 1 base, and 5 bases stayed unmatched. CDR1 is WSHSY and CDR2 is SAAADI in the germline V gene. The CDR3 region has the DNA TGCGCCAGCAGGGAGACAGGGCGCCAAGAGACCCAGTACTTC. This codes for CASRETGRQETQYF.

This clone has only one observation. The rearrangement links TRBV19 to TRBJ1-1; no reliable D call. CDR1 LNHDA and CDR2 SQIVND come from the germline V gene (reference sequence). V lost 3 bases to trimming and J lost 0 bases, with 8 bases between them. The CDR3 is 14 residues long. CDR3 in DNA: TGTGCCAGTAGTATTCTCCGGTTGAACACTGAAGCTTTCTTT. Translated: CASSILRLNTEAFF.

The CDR3: CASSAGLVLHEQYF. The CDR3 coding sequence is TGTGCCAGCAGCGCCGGACTAGTCCTGCACGAGCAGTACTTC. The rearrangement joins TRBV5-6 to TRBJ2-7; 7 bases map to TRBD2. Germline CDR1 reads SGHDT; CDR2 reads YYEEEE. V dropped 4 bases and J dropped 5; count of bases not matched to a gene: 9. The CDR3 is 14 amino acids.

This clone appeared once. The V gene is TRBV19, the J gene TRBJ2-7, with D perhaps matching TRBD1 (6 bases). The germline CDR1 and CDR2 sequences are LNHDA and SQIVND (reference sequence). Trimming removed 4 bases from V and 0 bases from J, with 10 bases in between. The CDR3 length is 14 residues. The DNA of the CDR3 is TGTGCCAGTAGTAACAGGGTAAACTCCTACGAGCAGTACTTC. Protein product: CASSNRVNSYEQYF.

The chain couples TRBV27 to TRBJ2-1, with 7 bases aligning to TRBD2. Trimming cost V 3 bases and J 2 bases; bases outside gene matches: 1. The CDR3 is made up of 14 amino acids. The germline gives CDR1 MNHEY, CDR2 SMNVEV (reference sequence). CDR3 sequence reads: CASSLGGPYNEQFF. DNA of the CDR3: TGTGCCAGCAGTTTGGGAGGGCCCTACAATGAGCAGTTCTTC.

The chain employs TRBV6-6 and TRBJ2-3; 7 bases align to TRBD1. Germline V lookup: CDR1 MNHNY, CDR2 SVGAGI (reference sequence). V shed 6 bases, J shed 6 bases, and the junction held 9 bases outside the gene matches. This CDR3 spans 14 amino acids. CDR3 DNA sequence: TGTGCCAGCAGGTGGACAGGCGCGTTGGATACGCAGTATTTT. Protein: CASRWTGALDTQYF.

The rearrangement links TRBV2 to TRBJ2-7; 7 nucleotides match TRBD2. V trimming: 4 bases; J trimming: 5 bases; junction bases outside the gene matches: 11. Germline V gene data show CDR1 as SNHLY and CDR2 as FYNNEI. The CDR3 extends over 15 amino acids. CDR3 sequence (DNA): TGTGCCAGCAGTGGTGTTACGGGAGGAACACACGAGCAGTACTTC. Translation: CASSGVTGGTHEQYF.

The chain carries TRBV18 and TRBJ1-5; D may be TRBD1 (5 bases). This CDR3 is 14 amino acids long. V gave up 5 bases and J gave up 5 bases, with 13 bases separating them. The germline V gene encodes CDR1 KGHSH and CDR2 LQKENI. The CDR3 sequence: CASSTRQSHQPQHF. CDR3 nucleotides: TGTGCCAGCTCAACTCGACAGTCTCATCAGCCCCAGCATTTT.

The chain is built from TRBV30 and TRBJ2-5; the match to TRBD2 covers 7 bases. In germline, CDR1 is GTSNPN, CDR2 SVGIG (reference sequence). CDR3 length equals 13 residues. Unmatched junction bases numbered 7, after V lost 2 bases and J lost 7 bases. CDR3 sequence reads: CAWSTGTGGTQYF. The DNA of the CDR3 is TGTGCCTGGAGTACGGGCACGGGGGGGACCCAGTACTTC.